This TCR beta chain originates from a study of control samples from healthy donors and cancer patients. V shed 4 bases and J 5 bases; nucleotides not matched to a gene: 16. Looked up from germline, CDR1 is KGHDR and CDR2 is SFDVKD. The CDR3 extends over 18 amino acids. Sequencing used immunoSEQ multiplex PCR; TCRdb keeps in-frame clones, though not all of them. The table lists about 180,000 clones, around 87% of them singletons. The rearrangement joins TRBV24-1 to TRBJ1-5; 7 positions agree with TRBD1. The material sequenced was blood. This receptor was taken from a woman aged 45 to 65 in good health. The CDR3 loop is CATSDSRQGRPLDQPQHF. The CDR3 nucleotides read TGTGCCACCAGTGACTCCCGACAGGGACGGCCCCTCGATCAGCCCCAGCATTTT.